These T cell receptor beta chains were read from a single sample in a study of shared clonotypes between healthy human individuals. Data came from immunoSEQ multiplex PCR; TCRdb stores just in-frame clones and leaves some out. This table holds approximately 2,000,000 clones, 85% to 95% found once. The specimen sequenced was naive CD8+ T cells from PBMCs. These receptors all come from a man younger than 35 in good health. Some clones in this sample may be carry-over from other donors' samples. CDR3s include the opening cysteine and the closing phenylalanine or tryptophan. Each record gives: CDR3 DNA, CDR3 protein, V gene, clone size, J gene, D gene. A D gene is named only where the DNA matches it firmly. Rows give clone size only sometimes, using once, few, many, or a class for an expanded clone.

TGCGCCAGCAGCCAAGACAACTGGATGAACACTGAAGCTTTCTTT,CASSQDNWMNTEAFF,TRBV4-1,-,TRBJ1-1,-
TGTGCCAGCAGTTCCACTGACAGGCCCTACGAGCAGTACTTC,CASSSTDRPYEQYF,TRBV27,-,TRBJ2-7,-
TGTGCCAGCAGCTTAGGGACAGGGGGCCGCGGTCCGAACACCGGGGAGCTGTTTTTT,CASSLGTGGRGPNTGELFF,TRBV7-9,-,TRBJ2-2,TRBD1
TGTGCCAGCAGCCCCAGGACGGCTGTCTCCTACGAGCAGTACTTC,CASSPRTAVSYEQYF,TRBV9,-,TRBJ2-7,-
TGTGCCAGCAGCTTAGGAACAGGGTTGAGGGAGACCCAGTACTTC,CASSLGTGLRETQYF,TRBV7-7,-,TRBJ2-5,-
TGTGCCTGGAGTACGATCCGCTCCTACGAGCAGTACTTC,CAWSTIRSYEQYF,TRBV30,-,TRBJ2-7,-
TGTGCCAGCTCACCCGGGGGCACAGATACGCAGTATTTT,CASSPGGTDTQYF,TRBV18,-,TRBJ2-3,-
TGTGCCAGCAGCGGCGCAGGTAGAGCAACAGGCGGGGAGCTGTTTTTT,CASSGAGRATGGELFF,TRBV7-2,-,TRBJ2-2,-
TGTGCCAGCAGCTCGCAGGGGAACGAGCAGTACTTC,CASSSQGNEQYF,TRBV11-2,-,TRBJ2-7,-
TGTGCCAGCGCGGGACTAGCGGGAGGCACCTACGAGCAGTACTTC,CASAGLAGGTYEQYF,TRBV27,-,TRBJ2-7,TRBD2
TGTGCCAGCAGTTCACTAGGCTCCTACGAGCAGTACTTC,CASSSLGSYEQYF,TRBV7-2,-,TRBJ2-7,-
TGTGCCAGCAGTTTTCTGGGGGCGAAAGAAAAACTGTTTTTT,CASSFLGAKEKLFF,TRBV27,-,TRBJ1-4,-
TGTGCCATCGGGGGCAGGTCCACCGGGGAGCTGTTTTTT,CAIGGRSTGELFF,TRBV28,-,TRBJ2-2,-
TGTGCCAGCAGCTCTGAGTATACGCAGTATTTT,CASSSEYTQYF,TRBV5-6,-,TRBJ2-3,-
TGTGCCAGCAGCGTAGGCGTTAGCGGGAGTGCGGAGACCCAGTACTTC,CASSVGVSGSAETQYF,TRBV9,-,TRBJ2-5,TRBD2
TGTGCCAGCAGCCCCCTGGTCGGGTTAGGTACCTACAATGAGCAGTTCTTC,CASSPLVGLGTYNEQFF,TRBV7-2,-,TRBJ2-1,-
TGTGCCAGTAGTATATTTGGCCCCATTCAGGGTCCTGGAATCGGAGACACCATATATTTT,CASSIFGPIQGPGIGDTIYF,TRBV19,-,TRBJ1-3,-
TGTGCCAGCAGTTTATTGTCTAGGGGAGATACGCAGTATTTT,CASSLLSRGDTQYF,TRBV28,-,TRBJ2-3,-
TGTGCCAGCAGTGAGAGGGACACCGGATACAATCAGCCCCAGCATTTT,CASSERDTGYNQPQHF,TRBV6-1,-,TRBJ1-5,-
TGCGCCAGCAGCCAAGCTCTGGGATTGAACACTGAAGCTTTCTTT,CASSQALGLNTEAFF,TRBV4-3,-,TRBJ1-1,-
TGTGCCAGTACGAACAGGGGTGGAGGTCAGCCCCAGCATTTT,CASTNRGGGQPQHF,TRBV19,-,TRBJ1-5,TRBD1
TGTGCCAGCAGCTTACCCTCAAACACCATATATTTT,CASSLPSNTIYF,TRBV7-9,-,TRBJ1-3,-
TGTGCCAGCAGCTCAACAGGGCGGGAAAGAACTTTCTTT,CASSSTGRERTFF,TRBV11-1,once,TRBJ1-1,-
TGTGCCAGCAGCTTAGAGGGGACAGGGCGAGGCTACACCTTC,CASSLEGTGRGYTF,TRBV11-2,-,TRBJ1-2,TRBD1
TGTGCCAGTAGTATTTCACAGGGTGGTCAGACCCAGTACTTC,CASSISQGGQTQYF,TRBV19,-,TRBJ2-5,-
TGTGCCAGTAGTAGCCGGGACAGCTACGAGCAGTACTTC,CASSSRDSYEQYF,TRBV19,-,TRBJ2-7,TRBD1
TGTGCCAGCAGCATAACGGACGGGAATGAAAAACTGTTTTTT,CASSITDGNEKLFF,TRBV7-6,-,TRBJ1-4,-
TGTGCCAGCAGCTTTCTGCCGGGACCCCCTTCACATGAGCAGTTCTTC,CASSFLPGPPSHEQFF,TRBV9,-,TRBJ2-1,-
TGTGCCAGCAGTGACAGGCCGGGAAGTTACAATGAGCAGTTCTTC,CASSDRPGSYNEQFF,TRBV28,-,TRBJ2-1,-
TGTGCCAGCAGTAGAAGCCCCCCCGCAGGGCCCAACTATGGCTACACCTTC,CASSRSPPAGPNYGYTF,TRBV27,-,TRBJ1-2,-
TGTGCCAGCAGTTTCCGGGACCTTGCTGGGGCCAACGTCCTGACTTTC,CASSFRDLAGANVLTF,TRBV27,-,TRBJ2-6,-
TGTGCCAGCAGCCGAGACCTGATAGGGGCCAACGTCCTGACTTTC,CASSRDLIGANVLTF,TRBV7-9,-,TRBJ2-6,-
TGTGCCAGCACCCCCGGGTTGGTCAACTCCTACAATGAGCAGTTCTTC,CASTPGLVNSYNEQFF,TRBV11-2,-,TRBJ2-1,-
TGTGCCAGCAGCGTATGGGGCGGGAACACTGAAGCTTTCTTT,CASSVWGGNTEAFF,TRBV9,-,TRBJ1-1,-
TGTGCCTGGAGTGTAAGGGAGGCCCTATATAATTCACCCCTCCACTTT,CAWSVREALYNSPLHF,TRBV30,-,TRBJ1-6,-
TGTGCCAGCAGTTTATTAAAAGTAGCGGGAGTTAGCTACAATGAGCAGTTCTTC,CASSLLKVAGVSYNEQFF,TRBV27,once,TRBJ2-1,TRBD2
TGTGCCAGCAGCGAACGTCCGGGGGGCAGGGGTCAAGAGACCCAGTACTTC,CASSERPGGRGQETQYF,TRBV9,once,TRBJ2-5,-
TGTGCCAGTAGTATGTCCAGATTGGTCGGGGAGCTGTTTTTT,CASSMSRLVGELFF,TRBV19,once,TRBJ2-2,-
TGTGCCAGCACGGGGGGAATTGTGGGAGGGCCATACGAGCAGTACTTC,CASTGGIVGGPYEQYF,TRBV2,-,TRBJ2-7,TRBD2
TGTGCCAGCAGCGATACAGGGGGGAATAATGAAAAACTGTTTTTT,CASSDTGGNNEKLFF,TRBV7-6,-,TRBJ1-4,TRBD1
TGCGCCAGCAGCCTGGGACTTCATGAGCAGTTCTTC,CASSLGLHEQFF,TRBV5-1,-,TRBJ2-1,-
TGTGCCAGCAGTTTGGAGGGGAGGACTTACGAGCTCGGTACCAAAAACATTCAGTACTTC,CASSLEGRTYELGTKNIQYF,TRBV28,-,TRBJ2-4,-
TGCGCCAGCAGCTTGGAAGCGGGAGGGAACACCGGGGAGCTGTTTTTT,CASSLEAGGNTGELFF,TRBV5-1,-,TRBJ2-2,TRBD2
TGCGCCAGCAGCCAAGGGGTGCGGGAGGGTCCCACAGATACGCAGTATTTT,CASSQGVREGPTDTQYF,TRBV4-3,-,TRBJ2-3,TRBD2
TGTGCCAGCAAGGGCCCGGACAGGGACAATGAGCAGTTCTTC,CASKGPDRDNEQFF,TRBV28,-,TRBJ2-1,TRBD1